This T cell receptor (beta chain) appears in the sequencing data of a study of blood T cell repertoires in COVID-19. Source study methods: Reference gene primer amplification gave estimated nucleated cell counts. This table comes from immunoSEQ multiplex PCR, and its TCRdb copy is limited to in-frame clones, with some not included. D and trimming come from the DNA, and the V and J calls and clone size come from that table. The data show 150,000 to 200,000 clones, 90% seen once. The CDR3 runs 15 residues. V trimming: 5 bases; J trimming: 3 bases; junction bases outside the gene matches: 8. In germline, CDR1 is MNHEY, CDR2 SVGEGT.

Material: peripheral blood. The chain links TRBV6-2 or TRBV6-3 to TRBJ2-7, with 9 bases identical to TRBD1. The sequence came from a man aged 45 to 65 with acute or convalescent COVID-19. CDR3 DNA: TGTGCCAGCAGTGATCCGGGACAGGGAATCTACGAGCAGTACTTC. This translates into CASSDPGQGIYEQYF.